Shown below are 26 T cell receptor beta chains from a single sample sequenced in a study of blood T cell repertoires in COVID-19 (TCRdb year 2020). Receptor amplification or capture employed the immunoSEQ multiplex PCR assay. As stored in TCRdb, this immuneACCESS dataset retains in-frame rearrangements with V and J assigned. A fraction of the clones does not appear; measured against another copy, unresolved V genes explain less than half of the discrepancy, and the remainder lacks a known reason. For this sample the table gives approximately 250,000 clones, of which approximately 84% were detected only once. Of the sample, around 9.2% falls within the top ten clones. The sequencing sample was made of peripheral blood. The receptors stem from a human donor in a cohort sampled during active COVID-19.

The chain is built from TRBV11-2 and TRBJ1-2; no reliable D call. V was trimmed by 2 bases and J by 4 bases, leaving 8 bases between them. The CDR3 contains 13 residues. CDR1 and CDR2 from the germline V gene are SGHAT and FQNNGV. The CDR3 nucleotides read TGTGCCAGCAGCTTACCACCGGGCTATGGCTACACCTTC. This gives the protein CASSLPPGYGYTF.

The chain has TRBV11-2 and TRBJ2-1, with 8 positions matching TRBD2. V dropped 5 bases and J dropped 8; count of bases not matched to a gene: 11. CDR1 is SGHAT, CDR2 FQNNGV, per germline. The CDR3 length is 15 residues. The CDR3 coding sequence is TGTGCCAGCAGCCCCCATATCGGACTAGCTGATGAGCAGTTCTTC. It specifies CASSPHIGLADEQFF.

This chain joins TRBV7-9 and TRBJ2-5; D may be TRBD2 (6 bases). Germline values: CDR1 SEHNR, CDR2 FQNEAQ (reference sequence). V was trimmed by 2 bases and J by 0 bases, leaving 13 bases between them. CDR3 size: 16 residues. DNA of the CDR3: TGTGCCAGCAGCTTACTTAGCGGAGGGTACCAAGAGACCCAGTACTTC. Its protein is CASSLLSGGYQETQYF.

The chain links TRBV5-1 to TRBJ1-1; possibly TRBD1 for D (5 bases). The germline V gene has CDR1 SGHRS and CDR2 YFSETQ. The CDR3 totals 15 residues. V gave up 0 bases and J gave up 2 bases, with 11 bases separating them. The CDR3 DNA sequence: TGCGCCAGCAGCTTGGGAAGGACATATAACACTGAAGCTTTCTTT. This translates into CASSLGRTYNTEAFF.

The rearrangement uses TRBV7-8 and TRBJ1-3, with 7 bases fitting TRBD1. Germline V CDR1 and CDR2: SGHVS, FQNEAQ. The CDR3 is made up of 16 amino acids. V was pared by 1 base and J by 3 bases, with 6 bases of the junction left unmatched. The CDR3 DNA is TGTGCCAGCAGCTTAGTACAGGGGTTATATGGAAACACCATATATTTT. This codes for CASSLVQGLYGNTIYF.

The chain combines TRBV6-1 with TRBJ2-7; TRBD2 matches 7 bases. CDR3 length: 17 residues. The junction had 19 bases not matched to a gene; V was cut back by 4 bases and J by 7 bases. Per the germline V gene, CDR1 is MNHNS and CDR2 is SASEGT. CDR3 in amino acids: CASSGGGRGEPLGEQYF. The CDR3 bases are TGTGCCAGCAGTGGCGGGGGTCGGGGAGAACCTCTAGGAGAGCAGTACTTC.

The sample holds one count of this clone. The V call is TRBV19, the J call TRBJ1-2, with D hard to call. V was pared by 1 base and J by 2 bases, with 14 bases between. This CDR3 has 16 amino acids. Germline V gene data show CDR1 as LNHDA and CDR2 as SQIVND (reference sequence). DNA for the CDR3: TGTGCCAGTAGTATAGCGGGCGGGAGCCTAAACTATGGCTACACCTTC. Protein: CASSIAGGSLNYGYTF.

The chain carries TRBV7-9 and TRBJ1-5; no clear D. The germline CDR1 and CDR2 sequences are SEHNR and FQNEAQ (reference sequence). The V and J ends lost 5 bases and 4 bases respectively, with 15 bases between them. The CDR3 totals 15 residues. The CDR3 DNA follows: TGTGCCAGCAGCCCAGCGGCAGGATGGAATCAGCCCCAGCATTTT. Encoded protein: CASSPAAGWNQPQHF. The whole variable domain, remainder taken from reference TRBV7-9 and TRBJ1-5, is DTGVSQNPRHKITKRGQNVTFRCDPISEHNRLYWYRQTLGQGPEFLTYFQNEAQLEKSRLLSDRFSAERPKGSFSTLEIQRTEQGDSAMYLCASSPAAGWNQPQHFGDGTRLSIL.

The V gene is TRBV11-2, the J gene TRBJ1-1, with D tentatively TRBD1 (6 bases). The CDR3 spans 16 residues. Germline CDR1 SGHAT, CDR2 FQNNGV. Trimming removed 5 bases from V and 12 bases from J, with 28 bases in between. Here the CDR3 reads CASSPFSTGTGIRTFF. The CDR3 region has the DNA TGTGCCAGCAGCCCCTTTTCGACAGGAACCGGAATAAGGACTTTCTTT.

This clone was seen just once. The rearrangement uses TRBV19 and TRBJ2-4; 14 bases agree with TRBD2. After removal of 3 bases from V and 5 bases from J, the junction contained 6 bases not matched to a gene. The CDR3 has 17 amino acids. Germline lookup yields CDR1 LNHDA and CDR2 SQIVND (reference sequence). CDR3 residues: CASSIRLAGGFENIQYF. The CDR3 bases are TGTGCCAGTAGTATCAGACTAGCGGGAGGGTTCGAAAACATTCAGTACTTC.

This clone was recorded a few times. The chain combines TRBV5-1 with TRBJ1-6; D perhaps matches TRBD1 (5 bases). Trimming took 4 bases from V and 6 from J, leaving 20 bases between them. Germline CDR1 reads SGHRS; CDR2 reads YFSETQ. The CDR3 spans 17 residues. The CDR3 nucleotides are TGCGCCAGCAGCCGCATGGCAGGGCAAATCGGTAATTCACCCCTCCACTTT. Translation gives CASSRMAGQIGNSPLHF.

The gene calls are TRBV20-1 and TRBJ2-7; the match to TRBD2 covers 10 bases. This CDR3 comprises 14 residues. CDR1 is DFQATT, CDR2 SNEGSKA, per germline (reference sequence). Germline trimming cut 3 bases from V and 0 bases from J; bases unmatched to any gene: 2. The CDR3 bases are TGCAGTGCTAGTCCTAGCGGGAGCTCCTACGAGCAGTACTTC. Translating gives CSASPSGSSYEQYF.

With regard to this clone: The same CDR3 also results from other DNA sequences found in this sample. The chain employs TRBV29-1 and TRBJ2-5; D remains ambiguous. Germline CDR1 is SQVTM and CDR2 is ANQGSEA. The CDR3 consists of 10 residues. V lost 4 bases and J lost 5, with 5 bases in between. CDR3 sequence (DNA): TGCAGCGTTGGAGGTGAGACCCAGTACTTC. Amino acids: CSVGGETQYF.

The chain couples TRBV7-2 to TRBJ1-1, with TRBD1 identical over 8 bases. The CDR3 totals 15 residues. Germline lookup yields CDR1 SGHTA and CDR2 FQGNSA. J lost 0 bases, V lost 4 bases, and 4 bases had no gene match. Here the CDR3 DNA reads TGTGCCAGCAGCTCCGGACAGGGCCTGAACACTGAAGCTTTCTTT. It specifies CASSSGQGLNTEAFF.

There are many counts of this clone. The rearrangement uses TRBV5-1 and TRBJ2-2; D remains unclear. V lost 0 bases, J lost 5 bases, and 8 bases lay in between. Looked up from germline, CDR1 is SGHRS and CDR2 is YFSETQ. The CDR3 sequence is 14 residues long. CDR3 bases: TGCGCCAGCAGCTTGGAATCCACAACCGGGGAGCTGTTTTTT. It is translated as CASSLESTTGELFF.

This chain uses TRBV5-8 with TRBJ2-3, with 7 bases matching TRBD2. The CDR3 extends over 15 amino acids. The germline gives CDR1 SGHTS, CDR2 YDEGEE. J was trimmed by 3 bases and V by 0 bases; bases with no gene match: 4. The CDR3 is CASSLVAGLTDTQYF. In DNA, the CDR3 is TGTGCCAGCAGCTTGGTAGCGGGCCTTACAGATACGCAGTATTTT.

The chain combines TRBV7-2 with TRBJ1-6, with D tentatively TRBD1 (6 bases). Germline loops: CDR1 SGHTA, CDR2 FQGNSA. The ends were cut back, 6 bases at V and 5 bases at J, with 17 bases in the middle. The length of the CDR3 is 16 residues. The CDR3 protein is CASSLNRVANNSPLHF. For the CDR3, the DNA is TGTGCCAGCAGTCTAAACAGGGTTGCGAATAATTCACCCCTCCACTTT.

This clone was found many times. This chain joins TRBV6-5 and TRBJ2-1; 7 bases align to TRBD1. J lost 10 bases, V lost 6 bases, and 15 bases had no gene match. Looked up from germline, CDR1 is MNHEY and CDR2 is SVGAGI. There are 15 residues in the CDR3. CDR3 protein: CASSITGAGQGEQFF. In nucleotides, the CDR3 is TGTGCCAGCAGCATCACAGGGGCCGGGCAGGGGGAGCAGTTCTTC.

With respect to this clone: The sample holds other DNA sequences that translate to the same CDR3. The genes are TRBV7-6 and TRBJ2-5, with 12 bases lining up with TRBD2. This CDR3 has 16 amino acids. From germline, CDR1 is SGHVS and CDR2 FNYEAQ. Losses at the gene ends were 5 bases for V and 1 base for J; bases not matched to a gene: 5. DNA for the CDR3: TGTGCCAGCAGCCCCGGACTAGCGGGGCCCCAAGAGACCCAGTACTTC. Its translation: CASSPGLAGPQETQYF.

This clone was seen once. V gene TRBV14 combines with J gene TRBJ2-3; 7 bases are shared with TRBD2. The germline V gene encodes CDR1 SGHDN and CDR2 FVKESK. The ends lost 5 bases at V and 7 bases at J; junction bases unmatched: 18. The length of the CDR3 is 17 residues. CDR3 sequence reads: CASSTTSSSGRDYTQYF. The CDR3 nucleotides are TGTGCCAGCAGCACCACCTCCTCGTCAGGGAGGGATTATACGCAGTATTTT. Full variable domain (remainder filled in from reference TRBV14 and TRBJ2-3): EAGVTQFPSHSVIEKGQTVTLRCDPISGHDNLYWYRRVMGKEIKFLLHFVKESKQDESGMPNNRFLAERTGGTYSTLKVQPAELEDSGVYFCASSTTSSSGRDYTQYFGPGTRLTVL.

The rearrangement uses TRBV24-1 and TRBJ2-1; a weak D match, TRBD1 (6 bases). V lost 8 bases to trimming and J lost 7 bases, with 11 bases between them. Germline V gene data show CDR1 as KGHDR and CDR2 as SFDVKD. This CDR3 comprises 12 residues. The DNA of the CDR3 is TGTGCCACCAATGGACAGTCTAATGAGCAGTTCTTC. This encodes CATNGQSNEQFF.

The CDR3 loop is CATSDSKGVYEQYF. The CDR3 region has the DNA TGTGCCACCAGTGATTCTAAGGGGGTCTACGAGCAGTACTTC. The chain is built from TRBV24-1 and TRBJ2-7; TRBD1 might be the D (6 bases). The V gene lost 2 bases and the J gene lost 3 bases, with 10 bases spanning the gap. The CDR3 extends over 14 amino acids. Germline V gene sequence: CDR1 KGHDR, CDR2 SFDVKD.

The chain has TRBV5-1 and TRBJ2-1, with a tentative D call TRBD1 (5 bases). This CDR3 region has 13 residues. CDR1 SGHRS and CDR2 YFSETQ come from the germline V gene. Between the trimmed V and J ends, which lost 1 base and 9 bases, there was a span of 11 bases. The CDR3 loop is CASSLRGPSEQFF. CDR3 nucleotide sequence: TGCGCCAGCAGCTTGAGGGGTCCCAGTGAGCAGTTCTTC.

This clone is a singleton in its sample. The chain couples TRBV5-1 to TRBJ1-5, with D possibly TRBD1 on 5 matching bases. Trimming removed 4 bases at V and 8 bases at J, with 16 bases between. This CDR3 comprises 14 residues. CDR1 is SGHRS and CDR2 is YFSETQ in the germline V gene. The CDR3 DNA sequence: TGCGCCAGCAGCCTGGGGGGACTTGAGGAGCCCCAGCATTTT. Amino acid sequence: CASSLGGLEEPQHF.

CDR3 sequence: CASRSSGAALIQETQYF. The CDR3 region has the DNA TGCGCCAGCAGATCATCTGGGGCAGCACTCATCCAAGAGACCCAGTACTTC. The rearrangement links TRBV5-1 to TRBJ2-5, with a tentative D call TRBD1 (5 bases). Trimming left V 5 bases short and J 1 base short, with 21 bases between. This CDR3 is 17 amino acids long. Germline V gene lookup returns CDR1 SGHRS and CDR2 YFSETQ.

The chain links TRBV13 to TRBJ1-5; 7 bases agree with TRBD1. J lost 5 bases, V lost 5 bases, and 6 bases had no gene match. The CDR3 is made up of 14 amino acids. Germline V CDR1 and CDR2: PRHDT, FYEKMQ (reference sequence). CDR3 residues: CASSRGQIHQPQHF. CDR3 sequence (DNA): TGTGCCAGCAGCCGGGGACAGATCCATCAGCCCCAGCATTTT.